Here is one TCR beta chain with its context. TCRdb keeps only in-frame clones here, not all; method: immunoSEQ multiplex PCR. Counted here are 65,000 to 80,000 clones, around four fifths occurring once; the ten biggest clones make up about 36%. This entry belongs to a study of cytotoxic CD8 clonotypes in ibrutinib-treated CLL. From germline, CDR1 is SGHNT and CDR2 YENEEA. V trimming: 5 bases; J trimming: 7 bases; junction bases outside the gene matches: 11. The CDR3 totals 16 residues. The genes are TRBV11-3 and TRBJ2-1; 10 nucleotides agree with TRBD1. Material: PBMCs, obtained after 24 months of ibrutinib treatment. This clonotype originated in a human donor with chronic lymphocytic leukemia. CDR3 coding DNA: TGTGCCAGCAGCGACGCTGGACAGGGGGGCGCAAATGAGCAGTTCTTC. Amino acid sequence: CASSDAGQGGANEQFF.